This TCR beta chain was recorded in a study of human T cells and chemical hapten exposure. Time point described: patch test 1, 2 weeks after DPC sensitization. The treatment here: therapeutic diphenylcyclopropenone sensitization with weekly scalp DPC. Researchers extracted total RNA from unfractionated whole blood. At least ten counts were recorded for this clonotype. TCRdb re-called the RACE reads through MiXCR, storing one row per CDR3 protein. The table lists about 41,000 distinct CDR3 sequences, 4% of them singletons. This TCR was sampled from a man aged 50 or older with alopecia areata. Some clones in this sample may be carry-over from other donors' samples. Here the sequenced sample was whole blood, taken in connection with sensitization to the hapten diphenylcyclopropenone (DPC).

Written as DNA, the CDR3 is TGTGCCAGCAGTTTCATTCTGGGGACACAGGAAAAACTGTTTTTT. This gives the protein CASSFILGTQEKLFF. This chain links TRBV28 with TRBJ1-4; D is perhaps TRBD1 (6 bases). The germline V gene has CDR1 MDHEN and CDR2 SYDVKM. V lost 3 bases to trimming and J lost 8 bases, with 16 bases between them. This CDR3 spans 15 amino acids.